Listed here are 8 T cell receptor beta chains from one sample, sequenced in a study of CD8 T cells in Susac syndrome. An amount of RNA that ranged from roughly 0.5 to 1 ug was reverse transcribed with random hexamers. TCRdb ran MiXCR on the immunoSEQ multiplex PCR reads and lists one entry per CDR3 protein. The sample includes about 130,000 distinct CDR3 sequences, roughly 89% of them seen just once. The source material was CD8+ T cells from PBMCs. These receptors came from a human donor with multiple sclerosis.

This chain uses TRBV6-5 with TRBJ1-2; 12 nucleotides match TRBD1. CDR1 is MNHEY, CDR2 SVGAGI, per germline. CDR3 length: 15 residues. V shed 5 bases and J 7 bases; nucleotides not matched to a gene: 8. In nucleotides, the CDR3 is TGTGCCAGCAGTCCCGGGACAGGGGGCGCGTTTGGCTACACCTTC. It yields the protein CASSPGTGGAFGYTF.

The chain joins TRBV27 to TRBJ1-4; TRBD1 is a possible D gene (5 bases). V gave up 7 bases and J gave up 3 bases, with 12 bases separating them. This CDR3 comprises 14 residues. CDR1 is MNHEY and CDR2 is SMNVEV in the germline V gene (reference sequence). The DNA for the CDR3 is TGTGCCAGCACTCGCGGGGGTTCTAATGAAAAACTGTTTTTT. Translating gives CASTRGGSNEKLFF. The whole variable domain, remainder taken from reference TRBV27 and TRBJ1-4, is EAQVTQNPRYLITVTGKKLTVTCSQNMNHEYMSWYRQDPGLGLRQIYYSMNVEVTDKGDVPEGYKVSRKEKRNFPLILESPSPNQTSLYFCASTRGGSNEKLFFGSGTQLSVL.

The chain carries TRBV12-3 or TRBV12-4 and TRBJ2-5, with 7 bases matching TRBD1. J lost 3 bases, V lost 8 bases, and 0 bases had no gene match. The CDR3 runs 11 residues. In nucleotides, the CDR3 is TGTGCCAGCGGGACAGAAGAGACCCAGTACTTC. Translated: CASGTEETQYF.

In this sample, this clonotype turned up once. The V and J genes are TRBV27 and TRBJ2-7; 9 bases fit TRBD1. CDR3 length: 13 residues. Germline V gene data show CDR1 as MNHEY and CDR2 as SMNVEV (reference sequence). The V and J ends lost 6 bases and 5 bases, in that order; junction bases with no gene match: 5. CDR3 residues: CASSLQGAHEQYF. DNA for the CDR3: TGTGCCAGCAGCCTACAGGGGGCCCACGAGCAGTACTTC.

The CDR3 reads CASSLLGTRREEKLFF. The CDR3 region has the DNA TGTGCCAGCAGTTTGCTAGGGACTCGGCGGGAAGAAAAACTGTTTTTT. The V gene is TRBV12-3 or TRBV12-4, the J gene TRBJ1-4; D might be TRBD1 (5 bases). The V gene lost 3 bases and the J gene lost 8 bases, with 19 bases spanning the gap. The CDR3 is 16 amino acids.

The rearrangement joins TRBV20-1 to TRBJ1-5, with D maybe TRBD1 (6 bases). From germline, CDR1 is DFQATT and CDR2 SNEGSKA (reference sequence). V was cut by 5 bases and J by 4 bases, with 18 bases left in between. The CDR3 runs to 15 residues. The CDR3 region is CSAPTAGQQNQPQHF. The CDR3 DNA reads TGCAGTGCTCCCACAGCCGGACAGCAGAATCAGCCCCAGCATTTT.

CDR3 in amino acids: CASSQSYNEQFF. CDR3 DNA sequence: TGTGCCAGCAGCCAAAGCTACAATGAGCAGTTCTTC. The chain couples TRBV3-1 to TRBJ2-1, with D uncertain. V lost 2 bases and J 3 bases, leaving 2 bases between the germline ends. CDR1 and CDR2 (germline): LGHDT, YNNKEL (reference sequence). The CDR3 contains 12 residues.

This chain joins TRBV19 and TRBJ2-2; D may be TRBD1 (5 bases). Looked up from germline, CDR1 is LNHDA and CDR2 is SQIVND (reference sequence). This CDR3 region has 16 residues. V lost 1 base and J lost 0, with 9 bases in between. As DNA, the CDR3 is TGTGCCAGTAGTATAGGGGGCCTCGCGAACACCGGGGAGCTGTTTTTT. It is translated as CASSIGGLANTGELFF.